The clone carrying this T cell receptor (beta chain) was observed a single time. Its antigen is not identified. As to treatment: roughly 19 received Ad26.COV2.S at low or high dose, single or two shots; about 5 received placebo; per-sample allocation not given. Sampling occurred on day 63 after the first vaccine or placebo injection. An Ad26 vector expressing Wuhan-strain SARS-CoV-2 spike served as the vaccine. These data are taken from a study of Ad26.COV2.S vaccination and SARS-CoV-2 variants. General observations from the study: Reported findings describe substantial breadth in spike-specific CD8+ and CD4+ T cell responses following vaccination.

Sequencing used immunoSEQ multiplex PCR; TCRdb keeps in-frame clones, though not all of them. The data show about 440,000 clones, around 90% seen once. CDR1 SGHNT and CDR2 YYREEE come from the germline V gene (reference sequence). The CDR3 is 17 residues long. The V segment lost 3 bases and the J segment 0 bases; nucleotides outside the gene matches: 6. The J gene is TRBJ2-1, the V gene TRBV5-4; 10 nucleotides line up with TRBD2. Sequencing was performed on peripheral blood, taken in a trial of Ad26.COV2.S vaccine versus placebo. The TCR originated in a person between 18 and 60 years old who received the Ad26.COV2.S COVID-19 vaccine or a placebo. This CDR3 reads CASSSGASGSSYNEQFF. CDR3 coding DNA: TGTGCCAGCAGCTCGGGGGCTAGCGGGAGCTCCTACAATGAGCAGTTCTTC.